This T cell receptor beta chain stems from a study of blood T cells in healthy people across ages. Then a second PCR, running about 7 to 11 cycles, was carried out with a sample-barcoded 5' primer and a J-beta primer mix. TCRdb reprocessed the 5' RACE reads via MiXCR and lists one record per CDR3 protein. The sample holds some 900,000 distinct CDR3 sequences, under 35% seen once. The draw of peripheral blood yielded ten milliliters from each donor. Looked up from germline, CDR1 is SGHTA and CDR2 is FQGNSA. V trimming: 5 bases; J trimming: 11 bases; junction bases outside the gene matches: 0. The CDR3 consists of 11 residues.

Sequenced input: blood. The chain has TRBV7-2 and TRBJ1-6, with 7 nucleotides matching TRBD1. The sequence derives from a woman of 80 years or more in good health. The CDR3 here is CASSQGAPLHF. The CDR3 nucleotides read TGTGCCAGCAGCCAGGGGGCACCCCTCCACTTT.